The rows below give T cell receptor beta chains drawn from one sample of a study of T cell responses to AZD1222 COVID-19 vaccine. Sequencing used immunoSEQ multiplex PCR; TCRdb keeps in-frame clones, though not all of them. Altogether around 120,000 clones are present, 88% being singletons, with the ten largest covering around 9.6%. This sample comprised peripheral blood, obtained on day 0 of AZD1222 vaccination. The receptors derive from an adult in good health. Each CDR3 is given with its conserved first and last residue. Where a row states a size, it is once, few, many or the class of an expanded clone; other rows omit it.

j_gene: TRBJ2-3
abundance: .
v_gene: TRBV7-6
CDR3aa: CASSPTAGGQGTQYF

j_gene: TRBJ1-2
abundance: .
v_gene: TRBV7-2
CDR3aa: CASSLKAGPYGYTF

j_gene: TRBJ2-5
abundance: .
v_gene: TRBV7-2
CDR3aa: CASSLAGRQETQYF

j_gene: TRBJ1-5
abundance: .
v_gene: TRBV18
CDR3aa: CASSPLGSPGNQPQHF

j_gene: TRBJ2-7
abundance: .
v_gene: TRBV5-1
CDR3aa: CASSLGTGRPYEQYF

j_gene: TRBJ2-3
abundance: .
v_gene: TRBV11-3
CDR3aa: CASSLRARRGTDTQYF

j_gene: TRBJ2-5
abundance: .
v_gene: TRBV19
CDR3aa: CATRTGKPQETQYF

j_gene: TRBJ1-1
abundance: .
v_gene: TRBV28
CDR3aa: CASSYSGKNTEAFF

j_gene: TRBJ1-3
abundance: .
v_gene: TRBV18
CDR3aa: CASSPATAAGNTIYF

j_gene: TRBJ1-6
abundance: .
v_gene: TRBV6-5
CDR3aa: CASSYAQGQYNSPLHF

j_gene: TRBJ1-3
abundance: .
v_gene: TRBV19
CDR3aa: CASSDYRVGNTIYF

j_gene: TRBJ1-6
abundance: .
v_gene: TRBV4-1
CDR3aa: CASTQGGEDSPLHF

j_gene: TRBJ1-1
abundance: .
v_gene: TRBV5-5
CDR3aa: CASSLPLTGTLNTEAFF

j_gene: TRBJ2-3
abundance: once
v_gene: TRBV11-3
CDR3aa: CASSPRLTDTQYF

j_gene: TRBJ2-6
abundance: .
v_gene: TRBV4-1
CDR3aa: CASSQDGTSDLRGANVLTF

j_gene: TRBJ1-2
abundance: .
v_gene: TRBV7-2
CDR3aa: CASSLGLGGRNGYTF

j_gene: TRBJ2-1
abundance: .
v_gene: TRBV3-1/TRBV3-2
CDR3aa: CASSGTSGRASYNEQFF

j_gene: TRBJ1-1
abundance: .
v_gene: TRBV19
CDR3aa: CASSRPRNTEAFF

j_gene: TRBJ1-2
abundance: .
v_gene: TRBV12-2
CDR3aa: CASRQHGVRWLGYGYTF

j_gene: TRBJ2-7
abundance: .
v_gene: TRBV21-1
CDR3aa: CASSKSGKYF

j_gene: TRBJ1-5
abundance: .
v_gene: TRBV6-5
CDR3aa: CATSTEGAQPQHF

j_gene: TRBJ1-6
abundance: .
v_gene: TRBV25-1
CDR3aa: CASRRDYNSPLHF

j_gene: TRBJ2-3
abundance: .
v_gene: TRBV18
CDR3aa: CASSSGQGSTDTQYF

j_gene: TRBJ1-2
abundance: .
v_gene: TRBV20-1
CDR3aa: CSASALSGSNKGYTF

j_gene: TRBJ2-7
abundance: .
v_gene: TRBV19
CDR3aa: CASSTGQGSDEQYF

j_gene: TRBJ2-5
abundance: .
v_gene: TRBV18
CDR3aa: CASSPRGQGGETQYF

j_gene: TRBJ2-1
abundance: once
v_gene: TRBV11-2
CDR3aa: CASSLDLGGRQFF

j_gene: TRBJ2-4
abundance: .
v_gene: TRBV5-7
CDR3aa: CASSSFSLAKNIQYF